The clone carrying this T cell receptor (beta chain) has only a few counts. The antigen remains undetermined. Regarding time point: after neoadjuvant nivolumab, at surgical resection. Patients had newly diagnosed, untreated stage II-IVA oral cavity squamous cell carcinoma. These data are taken from a study of neoadjuvant anti-PD-1 for oral cavity cancer. Study-level information: Non-progressing patients received a fourth nivolumab dose near day 43, then surgery on days 50-56.

General study points: Higher pretreatment blood Treg/Th17 ratios correlated with higher pretreatment blood and lower post-treatment tumor TCRbeta clonality.

Trimming cost V 7 bases and J 7 bases, with 19 bases left between them. The CDR3 is made up of 14 amino acids. The V gene's germline CDR1 is SNHLY and CDR2 FYNNEI. The table came from immunoSEQ multiplex PCR; TCRdb's copy has only in-frame clones and leaves some out. The sample records some 22,000 clones, 20% to 30% being singletons. The origin of this receptor is a person between 40 and 80 years old with oral cavity squamous cell carcinoma. This chain uses TRBV2 with TRBJ1-2; D might be TRBD1 (5 bases). This material consisted of tumor tissue, taken after nivolumab (anti-PD-1) treatment. The CDR3 protein is CASTPQRGERGYTF. The CDR3 region has the DNA TGTGCCAGCACTCCACAACGAGGGGAACGTGGCTACACCTTC.